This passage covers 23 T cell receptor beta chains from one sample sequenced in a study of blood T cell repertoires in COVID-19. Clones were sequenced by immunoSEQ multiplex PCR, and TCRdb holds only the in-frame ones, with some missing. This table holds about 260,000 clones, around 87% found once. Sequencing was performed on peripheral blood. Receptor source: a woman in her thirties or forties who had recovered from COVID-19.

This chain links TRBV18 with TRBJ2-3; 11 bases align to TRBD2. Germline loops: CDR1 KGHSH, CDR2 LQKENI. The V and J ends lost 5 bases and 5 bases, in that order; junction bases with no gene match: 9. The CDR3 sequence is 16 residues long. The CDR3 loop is CASSDSSGGAGDTQYF. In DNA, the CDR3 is TGTGCCAGCTCAGATAGTAGCGGGGGGGCCGGAGATACGCAGTATTTT.

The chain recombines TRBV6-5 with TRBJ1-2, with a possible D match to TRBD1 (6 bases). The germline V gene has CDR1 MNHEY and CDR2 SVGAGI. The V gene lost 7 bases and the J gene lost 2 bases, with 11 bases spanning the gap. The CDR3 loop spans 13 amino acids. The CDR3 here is CASTQDRNYGYTF. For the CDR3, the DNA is TGTGCCAGCACCCAGGACAGAAACTATGGCTACACCTTC.

The CDR3 DNA reads as TGTGCCAGCAGCTTGGCGGGGGAGGACACAGATACGCAGTATTTT. As protein: CASSLAGEDTDTQYF. V usage is TRBV5-8 and J usage is TRBJ2-3; tentative D call: TRBD2 (6 bases). The length of the CDR3 is 15 residues. Germline V gives CDR1 SGHTS, CDR2 YDEGEE. Trimming cost V 0 bases and J 2 bases, with 10 bases left between them.

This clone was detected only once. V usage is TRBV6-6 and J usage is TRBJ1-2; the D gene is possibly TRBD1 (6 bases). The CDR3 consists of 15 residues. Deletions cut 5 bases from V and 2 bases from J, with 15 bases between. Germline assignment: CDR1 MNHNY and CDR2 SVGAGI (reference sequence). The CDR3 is CASSPFRGGNYGYTF. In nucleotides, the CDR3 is TGTGCCAGCAGTCCCTTCAGGGGAGGGAACTATGGCTACACCTTC.

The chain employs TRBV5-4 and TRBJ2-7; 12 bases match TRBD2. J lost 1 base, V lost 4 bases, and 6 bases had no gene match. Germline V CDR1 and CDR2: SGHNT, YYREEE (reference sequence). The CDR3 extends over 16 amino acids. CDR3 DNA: TGTGCCAGCAGCGACCCGACTAGCGGGGGATCCTACGAGCAGTACTTC. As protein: CASSDPTSGGSYEQYF.

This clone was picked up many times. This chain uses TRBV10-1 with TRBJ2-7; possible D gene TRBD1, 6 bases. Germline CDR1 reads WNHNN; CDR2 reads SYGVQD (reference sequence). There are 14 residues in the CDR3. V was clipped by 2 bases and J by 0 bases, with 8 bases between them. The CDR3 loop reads CASSETTGSYEQYF. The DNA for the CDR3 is TGCGCCAGCAGTGAGACGACAGGCTCCTACGAGCAGTACTTC.

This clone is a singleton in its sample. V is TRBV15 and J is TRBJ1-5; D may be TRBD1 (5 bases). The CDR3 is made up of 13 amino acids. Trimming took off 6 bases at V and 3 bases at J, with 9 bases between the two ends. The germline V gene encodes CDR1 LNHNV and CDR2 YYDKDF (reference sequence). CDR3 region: CATSWGDNQPQHF. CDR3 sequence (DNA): TGTGCCACCAGTTGGGGGGACAATCAGCCCCAGCATTTT.

CDR3 coding DNA: TGCGCCAGCAGCTTTGTCCCCTCGGGGAATGAGCAGTTCTTC. It yields the protein CASSFVPSGNEQFF. The rearrangement uses TRBV5-1 and TRBJ2-1, with D possibly TRBD2 on 5 matching bases. V lost 2 bases to trimming and J lost 7 bases, with 13 bases between them. The CDR3 contains 14 residues. The germline V gene has CDR1 SGHRS and CDR2 YFSETQ.

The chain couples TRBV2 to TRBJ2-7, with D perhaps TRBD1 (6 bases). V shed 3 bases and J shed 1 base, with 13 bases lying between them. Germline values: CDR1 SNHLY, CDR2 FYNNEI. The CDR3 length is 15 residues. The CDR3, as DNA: TGTGCCAGCAGTGAGTACAGGGATTTGTCCTACGAGCAGTACTTC. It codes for CASSEYRDLSYEQYF.

In DNA, the CDR3 is TGTGCCAGCTCACCGCGACAGGGAGTGAACACTGAAGCTTTCTTT. Translation: CASSPRQGVNTEAFF. The gene calls are TRBV18 and TRBJ1-1; 7 bases map to TRBD1. Germline CDR1 and CDR2: KGHSH and LQKENI. The CDR3 covers 15 residues. V lost 3 bases and J lost 0; bases outside the gene matches: 4.

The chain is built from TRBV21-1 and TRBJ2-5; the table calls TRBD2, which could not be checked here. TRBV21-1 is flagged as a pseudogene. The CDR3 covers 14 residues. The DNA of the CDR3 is TGTGCCAGGGAGCAGGAGGGCGGGTGGGAGACCCAGTACTTC. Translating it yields CAREQEGGWETQYF.

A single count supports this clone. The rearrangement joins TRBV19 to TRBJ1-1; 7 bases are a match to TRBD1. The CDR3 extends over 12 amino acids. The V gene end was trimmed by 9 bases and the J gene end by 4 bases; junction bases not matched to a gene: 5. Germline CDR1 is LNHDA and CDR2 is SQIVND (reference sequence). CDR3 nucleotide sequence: TGTGCCAGCAGGGGGGCCCGCACTGAAGCTTTCTTT. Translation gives CASRGARTEAFF.

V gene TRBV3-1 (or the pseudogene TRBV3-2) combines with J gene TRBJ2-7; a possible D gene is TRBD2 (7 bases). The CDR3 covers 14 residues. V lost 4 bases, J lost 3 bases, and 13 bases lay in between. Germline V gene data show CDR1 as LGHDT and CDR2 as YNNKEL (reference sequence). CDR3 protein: CASSPARGGYEQYF. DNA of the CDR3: TGTGCCAGCAGCCCAGCGAGGGGGGGCTACGAGCAGTACTTC.

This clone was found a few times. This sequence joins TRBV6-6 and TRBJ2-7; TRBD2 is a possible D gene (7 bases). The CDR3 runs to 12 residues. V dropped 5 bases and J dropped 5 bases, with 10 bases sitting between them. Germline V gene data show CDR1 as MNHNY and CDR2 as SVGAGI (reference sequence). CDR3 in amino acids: CASSLGGHEQYF. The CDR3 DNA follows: TGTGCCAGCAGTCTCGGGGGGCACGAGCAGTACTTC.

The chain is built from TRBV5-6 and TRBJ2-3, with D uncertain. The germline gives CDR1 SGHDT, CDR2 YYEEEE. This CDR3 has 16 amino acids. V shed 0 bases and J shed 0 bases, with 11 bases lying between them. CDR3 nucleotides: TGTGCCAGCAGCTTGGGTCTACCTTCTAGCACAGATACGCAGTATTTT. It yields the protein CASSLGLPSSTDTQYF.

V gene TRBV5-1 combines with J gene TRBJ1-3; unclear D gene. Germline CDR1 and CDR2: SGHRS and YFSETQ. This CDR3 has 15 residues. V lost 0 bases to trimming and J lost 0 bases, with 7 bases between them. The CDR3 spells CASSLVGVSGNTIYF. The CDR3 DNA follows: TGCGCCAGCAGCTTGGTCGGGGTCTCTGGAAACACCATATATTTT.

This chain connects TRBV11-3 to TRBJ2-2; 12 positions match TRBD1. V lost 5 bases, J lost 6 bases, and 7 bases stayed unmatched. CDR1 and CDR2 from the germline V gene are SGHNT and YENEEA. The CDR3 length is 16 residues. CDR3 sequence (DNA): TGTGCCAGCAGCCCGGGACAGGGGGCGAGGTCCGGGGAGCTGTTTTTT. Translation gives CASSPGQGARSGELFF.

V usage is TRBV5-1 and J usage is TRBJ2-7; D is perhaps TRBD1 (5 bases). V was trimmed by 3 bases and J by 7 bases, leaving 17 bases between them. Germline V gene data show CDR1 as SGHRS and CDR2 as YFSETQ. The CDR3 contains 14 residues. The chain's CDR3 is CASSSVAGSSEQYF. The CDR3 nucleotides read TGCGCCAGCAGCTCGGTCGCAGGGTCTAGTGAGCAGTACTTC.

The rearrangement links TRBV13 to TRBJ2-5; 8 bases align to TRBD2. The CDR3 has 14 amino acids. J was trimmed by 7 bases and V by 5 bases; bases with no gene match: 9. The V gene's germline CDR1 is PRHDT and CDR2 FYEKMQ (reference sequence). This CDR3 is CASSHRGLVGTQYF. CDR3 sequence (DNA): TGTGCCAGCAGCCATCGGGGACTAGTTGGGACCCAGTACTTC.

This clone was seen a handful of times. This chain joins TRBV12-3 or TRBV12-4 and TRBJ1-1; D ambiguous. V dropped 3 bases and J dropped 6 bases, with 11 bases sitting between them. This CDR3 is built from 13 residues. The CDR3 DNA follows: TGTGCCAGCAGTTTTAGTATTTCCGCTGAAGCTTTCTTT. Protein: CASSFSISAEAFF.

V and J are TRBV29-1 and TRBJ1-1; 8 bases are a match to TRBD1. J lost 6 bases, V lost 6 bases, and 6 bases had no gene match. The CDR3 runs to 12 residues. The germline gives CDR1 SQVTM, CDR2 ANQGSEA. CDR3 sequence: CSVGQARAEAFF. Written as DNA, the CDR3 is TGCAGCGTGGGACAGGCGCGCGCTGAAGCTTTCTTT.

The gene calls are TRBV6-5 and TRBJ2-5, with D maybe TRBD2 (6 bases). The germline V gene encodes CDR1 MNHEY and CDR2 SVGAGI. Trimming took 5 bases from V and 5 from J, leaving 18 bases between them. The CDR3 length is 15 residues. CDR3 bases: TGTGCCAGCAGTAAACCGGGACTCCGATGGGAGACCCAGTACTTC. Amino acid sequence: CASSKPGLRWETQYF.

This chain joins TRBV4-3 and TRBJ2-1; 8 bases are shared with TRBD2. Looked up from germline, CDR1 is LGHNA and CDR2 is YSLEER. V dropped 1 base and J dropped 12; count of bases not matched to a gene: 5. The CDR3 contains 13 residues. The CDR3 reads CASSQGTAGGQFF. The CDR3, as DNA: TGCGCCAGCAGCCAAGGTACCGCGGGGGGGCAGTTCTTC.